Each of the 10 T cell receptor beta chains below was sequenced from the same sample in a study of cytomegalovirus exposure and HLA in healthy donors. 60 Vbeta and 13 Jbeta primers were used in PCR. TCRdb's copy holds only in-frame clones and misses some; the assay was immunoSEQ multiplex PCR. The table lists 150,000 or so clones. Sequencing was carried out using PBMCs. The receptors here all came from a woman between 50 and 59 years old in good health and CMV-seronegative.

The V call is TRBV7-9, the J call TRBJ1-2; TRBD1 agrees at 7 bases. The CDR3 is 15 amino acids. V shed 3 bases and J 5 bases; nucleotides not matched to a gene: 9. CDR1 and CDR2 from the germline V gene are SEHNR and FQNEAQ (reference sequence). The CDR3 sequence: CASSFAPGGMYGYTF. Written as DNA, the CDR3 is TGTGCCAGCAGCTTCGCCCCAGGGGGAATGTATGGCTACACCTTC.

The chain couples TRBV28 to TRBJ2-5, with 7 positions matching TRBD2. From germline, CDR1 is MDHEN and CDR2 SYDVKM. V was pared by 7 bases and J by 1 base, with 9 bases of the junction left unmatched. CDR3 length: 15 residues. CDR3 residues: CASNTRLALQETQYF. CDR3 DNA sequence: TGTGCCAGCAATACAAGACTAGCTCTCCAAGAGACCCAGTACTTC.

V gene TRBV5-1 combines with J gene TRBJ1-3; 11 nucleotides line up with TRBD1. J was trimmed by 4 bases and V by 4 bases; bases with no gene match: 7. Germline CDR1 is SGHRS and CDR2 is YFSETQ. CDR3 size: 16 residues. The CDR3 DNA follows: TGCGCCAGCAGCCCGGGGACAGGGGGAGGAGGAAACACCATATATTTT. Amino acids: CASSPGTGGGGNTIYF.

The chain uses TRBV2 and TRBJ1-1; the D is unclear. The CDR3 has 13 amino acids. Germline V gene data show CDR1 as SNHLY and CDR2 as FYNNEI. V gave up 6 bases and J gave up 4 bases, with 12 bases separating them. CDR3 region: CASRLTYSTEAFF. DNA of the CDR3: TGTGCCAGCAGGCTGACTTATAGCACTGAAGCTTTCTTT.

The genes are TRBV15 and TRBJ2-5, with a tentative D call TRBD1 (5 bases). The CDR3 length is 15 residues. V was cut by 0 bases and J by 2 bases, with 10 bases left in between. CDR1 is LNHNV and CDR2 is YYDKDF in the germline V gene (reference sequence). The CDR3 DNA sequence: TGTGCCACCAGCAGAGAGGAAGACAGTCAAGAGACCCAGTACTTC. Translation: CATSREEDSQETQYF.

The chain combines TRBV25-1 with TRBJ1-5; tentative D call: TRBD1 (6 bases). Trimming pared 8 bases from V and 5 bases from J, leaving 19 bases between. CDR3 length equals 15 residues. In germline, CDR1 is MGHDK, CDR2 SYGVNS. The CDR3 is CASQPTGNYHQPQHF. The CDR3 region has the DNA TGTGCCAGCCAACCAACAGGGAATTATCATCAGCCCCAGCATTTT.

The CDR3 nucleotides read TGTGCCAGCAGCAACCCCGGGACAGGAGGCTACACCTTC. This encodes CASSNPGTGGYTF. The rearrangement links TRBV7-3 to TRBJ1-2; 8 nucleotides line up with TRBD1. CDR1 SGHTA and CDR2 FQGTGA come from the germline V gene. V lost 5 bases to trimming and J lost 8 bases; unmatched junction nucleotides: 7. CDR3 length: 13 amino acids.

The chain links TRBV9 to TRBJ2-7, with D hard to call. V shed 0 bases and J shed 0 bases, with 10 bases lying between them. The CDR3 length is 15 residues. From germline, CDR1 is SGDLS and CDR2 YYNGEE. The CDR3 DNA reads as TGTGCCAGCAGCGTAGGTGTTGCTAGCTCCTACGAGCAGTACTTC. Translation: CASSVGVASSYEQYF. Using reference TRBV9 and TRBJ2-7 for the parts outside the CDR3, the full variable domain is DSGVTQTPKHLITATGQRVTLRCSPRSGDLSVYWYQQSLDQGLQFLIQYYNGEERAKGNILERFSAQQFPDLHSELNLSSLELGDSALYFCASSVGVASSYEQYFGPGTRLTVT.

The chain couples TRBV19 to TRBJ2-3; 9 nucleotides line up with TRBD2. The CDR3 is 14 residues long. The germline CDR1 and CDR2 sequences are LNHDA and SQIVND (reference sequence). The junction had 2 bases not matched to a gene; V was cut back by 3 bases and J by 4 bases. CDR3 loop: CASSIAGGPDTQYF. The CDR3 bases are TGTGCCAGTAGTATCGCGGGGGGGCCAGATACGCAGTATTTT. The full variable domain, rest sourced from reference TRBV19 and TRBJ2-3, is DGGITQSPKYLFRKEGQNVTLSCEQNLNHDAMYWYRQDPGQGLRLIYYSQIVNDFQKGDIAEGYSVSREKKESFPLTVTSAQKNPTAFYLCASSIAGGPDTQYFGPGTRLTVL.

The V and J genes are TRBV2 and TRBJ2-5; D is possibly TRBD2 (6 bases). V shed 4 bases and J shed 5 bases, with 17 bases lying between them. The CDR3 has 15 residues. The germline gives CDR1 SNHLY, CDR2 FYNNEI. CDR3 protein: CASSGLVGISETQYF. The CDR3 nucleotides are TGTGCCAGCAGTGGACTAGTTGGAATTTCGGAGACCCAGTACTTC. The full variable domain, in which reference TRBV2 and TRBJ2-5 provide the parts outside the CDR3, is EPEVTQTPSHQVTQMGQEVILRCVPISNHLYFYWYRQILGQKVEFLVSFYNNEISEKSEIFDDQFSVERPDGSNFTLKIRSTKLEDSAMYFCASSGLVGISETQYFGPGTRLLVL.